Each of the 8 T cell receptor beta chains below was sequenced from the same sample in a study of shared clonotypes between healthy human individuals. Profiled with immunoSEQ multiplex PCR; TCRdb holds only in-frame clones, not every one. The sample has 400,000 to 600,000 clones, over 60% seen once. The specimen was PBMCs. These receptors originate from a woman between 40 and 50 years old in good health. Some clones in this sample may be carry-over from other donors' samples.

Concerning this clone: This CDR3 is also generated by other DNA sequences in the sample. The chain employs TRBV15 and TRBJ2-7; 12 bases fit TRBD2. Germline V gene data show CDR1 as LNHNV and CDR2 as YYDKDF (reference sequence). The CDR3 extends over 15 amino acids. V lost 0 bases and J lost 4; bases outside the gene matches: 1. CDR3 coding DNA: TGTGCCACCAGCAGAGATCTAGCGGGAGGGTACGAGCAGTACTTC. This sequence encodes CATSRDLAGGYEQYF.

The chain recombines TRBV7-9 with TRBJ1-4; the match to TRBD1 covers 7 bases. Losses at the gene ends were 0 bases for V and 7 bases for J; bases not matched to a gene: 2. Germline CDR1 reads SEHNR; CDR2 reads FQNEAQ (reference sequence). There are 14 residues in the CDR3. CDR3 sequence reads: CASSLAGGFEKLFF. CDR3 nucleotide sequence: TGTGCCAGCAGCTTAGCAGGGGGCTTTGAAAAACTGTTTTTT.

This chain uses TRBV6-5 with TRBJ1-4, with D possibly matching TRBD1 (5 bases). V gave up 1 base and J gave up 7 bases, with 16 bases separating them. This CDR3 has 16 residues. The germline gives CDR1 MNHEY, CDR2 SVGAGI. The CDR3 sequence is CASSYFRPGGGEKLFF. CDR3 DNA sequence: TGTGCCAGCAGTTACTTTCGACCCGGGGGTGGTGAAAAACTGTTTTTT.

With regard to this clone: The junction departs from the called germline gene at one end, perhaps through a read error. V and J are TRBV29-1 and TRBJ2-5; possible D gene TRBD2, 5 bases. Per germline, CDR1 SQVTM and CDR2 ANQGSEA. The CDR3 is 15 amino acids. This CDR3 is CSVEAQEAIQETRYF. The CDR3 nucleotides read TGCAGCGTTGAAGCCCAGGAGGCTATCCAAGAGACCCGGTACTTC.

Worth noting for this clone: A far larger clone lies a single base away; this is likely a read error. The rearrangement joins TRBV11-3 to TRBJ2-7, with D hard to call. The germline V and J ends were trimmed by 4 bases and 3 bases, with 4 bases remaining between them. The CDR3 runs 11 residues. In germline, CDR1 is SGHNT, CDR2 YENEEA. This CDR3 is CASSSGYEQYF. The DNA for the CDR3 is TGTGCCAGCAGCTCGGGCTACGAGCAGTACTTC.

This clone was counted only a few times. The CDR3 is CASSVGENQPQHF. CDR3 DNA sequence: TGTGCCAGCAGTGTGGGGGAGAATCAGCCCCAGCATTTT. J is TRBJ1-5 and V is TRBV6-4; perhaps TRBD1 as D (5 bases). CDR1 and CDR2 (germline): MRHNA, SNTAGT. The CDR3 consists of 13 residues. Trimming took 4 bases from V and 4 from J, leaving 8 bases between them.

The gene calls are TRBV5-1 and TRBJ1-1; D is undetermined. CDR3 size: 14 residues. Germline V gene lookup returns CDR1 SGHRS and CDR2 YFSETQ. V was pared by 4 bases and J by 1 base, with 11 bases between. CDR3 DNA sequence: TGCGCCAGCAGCCCCATGGAATCGAACACTGAAGCTTTCTTT. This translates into CASSPMESNTEAFF.

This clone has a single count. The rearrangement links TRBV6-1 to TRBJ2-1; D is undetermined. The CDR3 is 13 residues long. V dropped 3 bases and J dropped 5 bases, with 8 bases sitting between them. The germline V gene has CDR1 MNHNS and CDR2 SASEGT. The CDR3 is CASSDWAHNEQFF. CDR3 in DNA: TGTGCCAGCAGTGATTGGGCCCACAATGAGCAGTTCTTC.